A single sample is the source of the 17 T cell receptor beta chains below, sequenced in a study of shared clonotypes between healthy human individuals (TCRdb year 2020). To prepare the library, the immunoSEQ multiplex PCR assay was applied. Sourced from immuneACCESS, this table was stored by TCRdb with only in-frame sequences that have V and J called. A share of the clones is absent; for the studies checked, an unresolved V gene accounts for under half, and the remainder has no known explanation. Here the sample has hundreds of thousands of clones; around 72% occur a single time. 1.7% of the sample belongs to the ten largest clones. The sequenced sample was memory CD4+ T cells sorted from blood. The cell subset or site label of this sample denotes: CD45RA-negative fraction. All receptors derive from a woman in her twenties or thirties in good health.

This chain uses TRBV28 with TRBJ1-5, with no clear D. Germline V gene data show CDR1 as MDHEN and CDR2 as SYDVKM. V dropped 3 bases and J dropped 15 bases, with 18 bases sitting between them. This CDR3 comprises 13 residues. The CDR3 DNA follows: TGTGCCAGCAGTTTGAACCGACGAACTTCGGGGCATTTT. This gives the protein CASSLNRRTSGHF.

In this sample, this clone turned up once. The V gene is TRBV9, the J gene TRBJ2-5; TRBD2 is a possible D gene (5 bases). V was clipped by 0 bases and J by 7 bases, with 13 bases between them. This CDR3 has 14 amino acids. Germline CDR1 reads SGDLS; CDR2 reads YYNGEE. The CDR3 nucleotides are TGTGCCAGCAGCGTAGAAATCACCGGAGGGACCCAGTACTTC. This translates into CASSVEITGGTQYF.

The V call is TRBV19, the J call TRBJ1-5, with a weak D call TRBD1 (6 bases). The CDR3 contains 15 residues. The V end was cut by 1 base, the J end by 7 bases, with 14 bases between. Germline CDR1 and CDR2: LNHDA and SQIVND (reference sequence). The CDR3 reads CASSIVTGGGQPQHF. The DNA of the CDR3 is TGTGCCAGTAGTATAGTGACCGGGGGCGGACAGCCCCAGCATTTT. Using reference TRBV19 and TRBJ1-5 for the parts outside the CDR3, the full variable domain is DGGITQSPKYLFRKEGQNVTLSCEQNLNHDAMYWYRQDPGQGLRLIYYSQIVNDFQKGDIAEGYSVSREKKESFPLTVTSAQKNPTAFYLCASSIVTGGGQPQHFGDGTRLSIL.

The chain combines TRBV18 with TRBJ1-1, with TRBD1 matching 8 bases. Unmatched junction bases numbered 14, after V lost 1 base and J lost 4 bases. Germline CDR1 reads KGHSH; CDR2 reads LQKENI. The CDR3 sequence is 18 residues long. The CDR3 DNA reads TGTGCCAGCTCACCACGGAGTGTCGCAGGGGGCGGTTCCACTGAAGCTTTCTTT. Translating gives CASSPRSVAGGGSTEAFF.

The V and J genes are TRBV2 and TRBJ2-3; possible D gene TRBD2, 6 bases. There are 15 residues in the CDR3. CDR1 is SNHLY, CDR2 FYNNEI, per germline. Deletions cut 6 bases from V and 2 bases from J, with 15 bases between. CDR3 nucleotide sequence: TGTGCCAGCAGGCCGGGTGGGAGGTCCACAGATACGCAGTATTTT. Translating gives CASRPGGRSTDTQYF.

The chain uses TRBV12-5 and TRBJ1-1; D is perhaps TRBD1 (5 bases). V dropped 5 bases and J dropped 7 bases, with 23 bases sitting between them. The germline CDR1 and CDR2 sequences are LGHNT and FRNRAP. This CDR3 comprises 16 residues. The CDR3 sequence is CASGPSPRGADNEAFF. The CDR3 DNA reads TGTGCTAGTGGTCCATCCCCGCGTGGGGCAGATAATGAAGCTTTCTTT. The whole variable domain, remainder taken from reference TRBV12-5 and TRBJ1-1, is DARVTQTPRHKVTEMGQEVTMRCQPILGHNTVFWYRQTMMQGLELLAYFRNRAPLDDSGMPKDRFSAEMPDATLATLKIQPSEPRDSAVYFCASGPSPRGADNEAFFGQGTRLTVV.

The rearrangement uses TRBV7-2 and TRBJ1-5; D is possibly TRBD1 (6 bases). This CDR3 contains 15 residues. Trimming cost V 5 bases and J 6 bases, with 17 bases left between them. CDR1 SGHTA and CDR2 FQGNSA come from the germline V gene. The CDR3 sequence is CASSAKGGAGQPQHF. CDR3 coding DNA: TGTGCCAGCAGCGCAAAGGGGGGCGCGGGTCAGCCCCAGCATTTT.

This chain connects TRBV11-2 to TRBJ2-7; no clear D. Germline CDR1 and CDR2: SGHAT and FQNNGV. V dropped 4 bases and J dropped 7 bases, with 11 bases sitting between them. The CDR3 sequence is 12 residues long. The CDR3 DNA reads as TGTGCCAGCAGCTCAGGAGTGGAAGAGCAGTACTTC. It specifies CASSSGVEEQYF.

This rearrangement joins TRBV5-1 to TRBJ1-1, with 9 bases identical to TRBD1. Trimming took 4 bases from V and 4 from J; bases not matched to a gene: 11. The CDR3 extends over 16 amino acids. Per germline, CDR1 SGHRS and CDR2 YFSETQ. CDR3 region: CASSVQQGASGTEAFF. In DNA form, the CDR3 reads TGCGCCAGCAGCGTTCAACAGGGGGCTAGCGGCACTGAAGCTTTCTTT.

The chain's CDR3 is CASTPTGRVQNNEQFF. The CDR3 coding sequence is TGTGCCAGCACTCCTACTGGGCGGGTGCAGAACAATGAGCAGTTCTTC. The chain employs TRBV2 and TRBJ2-1, with D possibly TRBD2 on 5 matching bases. The CDR3 totals 16 residues. Trimming pared 7 bases from V and 5 bases from J, leaving 21 bases between. In germline, CDR1 is SNHLY, CDR2 FYNNEI. The whole variable domain, filled in from reference TRBV2 and TRBJ2-1, reads EPEVTQTPSHQVTQMGQEVILRCVPISNHLYFYWYRQILGQKVEFLVSFYNNEISEKSEIFDDQFSVERPDGSNFTLKIRSTKLEDSAMYFCASTPTGRVQNNEQFFGPGTRLTVL.

V gene TRBV29-1 combines with J gene TRBJ2-5, with D possibly TRBD2 on 5 matching bases. Trimming stripped 4 bases from V and 2 bases from J, with 14 bases between. The CDR3 has 14 amino acids. Germline lookup yields CDR1 SQVTM and CDR2 ANQGSEA. CDR3 protein: CSVGREGYQETQYF. CDR3 in DNA: TGCAGCGTTGGACGGGAAGGATATCAAGAGACCCAGTACTTC.

The J gene is TRBJ2-1, the V gene TRBV27; 9 bases line up with TRBD2. The CDR3 loop spans 15 amino acids. Trimming removed 9 bases from V and 9 bases from J; junction bases left unmatched: 15. CDR1 and CDR2 from the germline V gene are MNHEY and SMNVEV (reference sequence). DNA of the CDR3: TGTGCCAGTCTTGAGGTGGCGGGAGCGGGGGGTGAGCAGTTCTTC. It encodes CASLEVAGAGGEQFF.

This clone has only one observation. The chain is built from TRBV25-1 and TRBJ2-5; TRBD1 agrees at 7 bases. After removal of 4 bases from V and 0 bases from J, the junction contained 8 bases not matched to a gene. The CDR3 totals 16 residues. Looked up from germline, CDR1 is MGHDK and CDR2 is SYGVNS. CDR3 nucleotide sequence: TGTGCCAGCAGTGCAGAGTGGGGACAGAACCAAGAGACCCAGTACTTC. This sequence encodes CASSAEWGQNQETQYF.

This chain joins TRBV14 and TRBJ2-7, with 9 bases identical to TRBD2. Germline V gene lookup returns CDR1 SGHDN and CDR2 FVKESK. This CDR3 is 13 amino acids long. V lost 5 bases to trimming and J lost 7 bases; unmatched junction nucleotides: 6. The CDR3 region is CASSMAGGREQYF. As DNA, the CDR3 is TGTGCCAGCAGCATGGCGGGAGGGCGGGAGCAGTACTTC.

In regard to this clone: A much larger clone differs from this one at a single base, so this may be a read error. In the same sample, other DNA sequences code for this CDR3. The J gene is TRBJ1-5, the V gene TRBV6-6; unclear D gene. The CDR3 is made up of 13 amino acids. Germline loops: CDR1 MNHNY, CDR2 SVGAGI (reference sequence). Trimming took 2 bases from V and 1 from J, leaving 3 bases between them. The CDR3 here is CASSYGSNQPQHF. The CDR3 DNA is TGTGCCAGCAGTTACGGAAGCAATCAGCCCCAGCATTTT.

The chain joins TRBV25-1 to TRBJ1-6, with D perhaps TRBD1 (5 bases). CDR1 and CDR2 (germline): MGHDK, SYGVNS. V shed 6 bases and J shed 5 bases, with 14 bases lying between them. CDR3 size: 15 residues. Written as DNA, the CDR3 is TGTGCCAGCAGGGGCCTCGGGGGAAATAATTCACCCCTCCACTTT. Encoded protein: CASRGLGGNNSPLHF.

This chain joins TRBV10-1 and TRBJ2-7; a weak D match, TRBD2 (6 bases). From germline, CDR1 is WNHNN and CDR2 SYGVQD (reference sequence). The ends were cut back, 5 bases at V and 1 base at J, with 9 bases in the middle. There are 13 residues in the CDR3. The CDR3 region has the DNA TGCGCCAGCAGTAGCGGGCCTTCCTACGAGCAGTACTTC. This codes for CASSSGPSYEQYF.